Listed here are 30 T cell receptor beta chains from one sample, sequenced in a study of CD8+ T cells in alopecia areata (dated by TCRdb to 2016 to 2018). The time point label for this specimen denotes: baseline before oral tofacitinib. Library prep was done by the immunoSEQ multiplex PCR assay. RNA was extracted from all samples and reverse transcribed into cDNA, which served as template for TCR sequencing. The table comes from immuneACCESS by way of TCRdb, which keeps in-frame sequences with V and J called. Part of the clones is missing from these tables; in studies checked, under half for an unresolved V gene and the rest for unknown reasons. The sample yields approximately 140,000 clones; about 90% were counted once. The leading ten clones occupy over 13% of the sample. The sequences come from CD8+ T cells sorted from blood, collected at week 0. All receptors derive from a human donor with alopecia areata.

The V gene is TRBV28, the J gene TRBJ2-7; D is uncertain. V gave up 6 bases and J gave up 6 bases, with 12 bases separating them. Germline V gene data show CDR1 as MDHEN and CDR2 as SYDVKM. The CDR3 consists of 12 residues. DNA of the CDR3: TGTGCCAGCAGCCCCCGGCACCCCGAGCAGTACTTC. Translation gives CASSPRHPEQYF.

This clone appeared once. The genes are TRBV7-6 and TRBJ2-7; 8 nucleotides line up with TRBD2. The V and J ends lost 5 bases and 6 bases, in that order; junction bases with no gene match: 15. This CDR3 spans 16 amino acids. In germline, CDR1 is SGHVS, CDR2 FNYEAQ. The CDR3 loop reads CASSPMGLDPGGEQYF. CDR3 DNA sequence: TGTGCCAGCAGCCCGATGGGACTAGACCCCGGGGGCGAGCAGTACTTC.

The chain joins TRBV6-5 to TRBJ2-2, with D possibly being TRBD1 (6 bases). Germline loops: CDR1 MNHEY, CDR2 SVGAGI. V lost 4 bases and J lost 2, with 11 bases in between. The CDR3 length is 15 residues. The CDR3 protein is CASSLWTDNTGELFF. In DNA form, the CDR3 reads TGTGCCAGCAGTTTATGGACAGACAACACCGGGGAGCTGTTTTTT.

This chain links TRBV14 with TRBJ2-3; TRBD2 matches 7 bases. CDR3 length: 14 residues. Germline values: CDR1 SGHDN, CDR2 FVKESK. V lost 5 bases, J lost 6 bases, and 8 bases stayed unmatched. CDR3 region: CASSSVGGADTQYF. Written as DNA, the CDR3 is TGTGCCAGCAGCTCGGTGGGAGGGGCGGATACGCAGTATTTT. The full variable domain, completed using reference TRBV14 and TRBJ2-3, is EAGVTQFPSHSVIEKGQTVTLRCDPISGHDNLYWYRRVMGKEIKFLLHFVKESKQDESGMPNNRFLAERTGGTYSTLKVQPAELEDSGVYFCASSSVGGADTQYFGPGTRLTVL.

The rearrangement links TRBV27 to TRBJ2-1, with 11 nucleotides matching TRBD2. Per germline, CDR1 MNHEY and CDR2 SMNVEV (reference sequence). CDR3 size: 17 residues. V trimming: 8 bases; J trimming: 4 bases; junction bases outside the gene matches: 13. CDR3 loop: CASVSGTSGPAYNEQFF. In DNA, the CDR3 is TGTGCCAGCGTCTCCGGGACTAGCGGACCCGCGTACAATGAGCAGTTCTTC.

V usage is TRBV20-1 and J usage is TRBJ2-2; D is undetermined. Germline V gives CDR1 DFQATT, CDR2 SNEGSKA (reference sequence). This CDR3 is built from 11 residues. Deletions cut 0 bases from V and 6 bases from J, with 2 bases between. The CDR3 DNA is TGCAGTGCTAGAGATTCCGGGGAGCTGTTTTTT. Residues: CSARDSGELFF.

The CDR3 loop is CASSEYVTSGLGETQYF. DNA of the CDR3: TGTGCCAGCAGTGAATATGTAACTAGCGGGTTAGGGGAGACCCAGTACTTC. The chain carries TRBV25-1 and TRBJ2-5, with 9 bases identical to TRBD2. Germline lookup yields CDR1 MGHDK and CDR2 SYGVNS. V lost 0 bases, J lost 5 bases, and 10 bases stayed unmatched. The CDR3 is made up of 17 amino acids.

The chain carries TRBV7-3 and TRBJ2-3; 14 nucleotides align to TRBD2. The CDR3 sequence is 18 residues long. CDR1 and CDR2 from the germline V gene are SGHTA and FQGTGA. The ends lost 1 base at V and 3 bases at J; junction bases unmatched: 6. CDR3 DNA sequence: TGTGCCAGCAGCTTAAAGGGACTAGCGGGAGAAGGTACAGATACGCAGTATTTT. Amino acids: CASSLKGLAGEGTDTQYF.

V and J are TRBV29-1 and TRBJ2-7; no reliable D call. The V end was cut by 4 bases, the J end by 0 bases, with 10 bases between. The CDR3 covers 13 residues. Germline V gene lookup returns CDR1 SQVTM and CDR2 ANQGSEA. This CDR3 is CSVVTPDSYEQYF. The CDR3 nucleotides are TGCAGCGTTGTGACCCCGGACTCCTACGAGCAGTACTTC.

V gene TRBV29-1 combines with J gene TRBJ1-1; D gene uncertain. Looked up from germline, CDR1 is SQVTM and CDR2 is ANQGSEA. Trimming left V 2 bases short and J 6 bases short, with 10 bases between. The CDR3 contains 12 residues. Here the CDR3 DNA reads TGCAGCGTTGAATCCGGGCTCGCTGAAGCTTTCTTT. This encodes CSVESGLAEAFF.

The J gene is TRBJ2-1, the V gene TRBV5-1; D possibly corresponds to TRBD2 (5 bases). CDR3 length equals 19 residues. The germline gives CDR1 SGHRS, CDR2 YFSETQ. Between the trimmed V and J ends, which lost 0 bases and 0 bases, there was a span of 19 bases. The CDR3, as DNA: TGCGCCAGCAGCTTGGAAGGCCTTCAAGCGGTAATCTCCTACAATGAGCAGTTCTTC. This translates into CASSLEGLQAVISYNEQFF.

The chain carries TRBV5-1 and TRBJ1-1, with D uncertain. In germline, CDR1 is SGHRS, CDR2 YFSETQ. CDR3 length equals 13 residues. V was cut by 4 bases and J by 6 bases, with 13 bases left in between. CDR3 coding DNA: TGCGCCAGCAGCCAAGGGTCGGTCCCTGAAGCTTTCTTT. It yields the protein CASSQGSVPEAFF.

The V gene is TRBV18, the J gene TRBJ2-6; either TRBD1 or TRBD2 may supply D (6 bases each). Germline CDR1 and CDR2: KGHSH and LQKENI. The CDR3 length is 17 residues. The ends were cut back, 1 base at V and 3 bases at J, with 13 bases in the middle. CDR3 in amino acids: CASSPRLGGNGANVLTF. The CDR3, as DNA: TGTGCCAGCTCACCACGCTTGGGGGGCAATGGGGCCAACGTCCTGACTTTC.

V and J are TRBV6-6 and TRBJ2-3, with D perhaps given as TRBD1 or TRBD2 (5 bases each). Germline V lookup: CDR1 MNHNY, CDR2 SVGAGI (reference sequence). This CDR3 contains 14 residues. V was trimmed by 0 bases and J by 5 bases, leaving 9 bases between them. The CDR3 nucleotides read TGTGCCAGCAGTTACTCAGGGGACGGAGATACGCAGTATTTT. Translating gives CASSYSGDGDTQYF.

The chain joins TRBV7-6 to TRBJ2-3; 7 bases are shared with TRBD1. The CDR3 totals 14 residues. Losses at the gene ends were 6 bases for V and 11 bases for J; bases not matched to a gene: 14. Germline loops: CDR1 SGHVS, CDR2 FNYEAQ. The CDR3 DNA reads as TGTGCCAGCAGAGTAGGGGGCAACAATCTGAGGCAGTATTTT. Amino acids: CASRVGGNNLRQYF. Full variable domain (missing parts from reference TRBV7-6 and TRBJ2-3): GAGVSQSPRYKVTKRGQDVALRCDPISGHVSLYWYRQALGQGPEFLTYFNYEAQQDKSGLPNDRFSAERPEGSISTLTIQRTEQRDSAMYRCASRVGGNNLRQYFGPGTRLTVL.

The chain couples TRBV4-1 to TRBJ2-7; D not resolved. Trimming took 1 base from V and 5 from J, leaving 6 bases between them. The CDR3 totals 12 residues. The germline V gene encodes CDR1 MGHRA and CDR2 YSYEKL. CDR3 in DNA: TGCGCCAGCAGCCAAGTAGGAAACGAGCAGTACTTC. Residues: CASSQVGNEQYF.

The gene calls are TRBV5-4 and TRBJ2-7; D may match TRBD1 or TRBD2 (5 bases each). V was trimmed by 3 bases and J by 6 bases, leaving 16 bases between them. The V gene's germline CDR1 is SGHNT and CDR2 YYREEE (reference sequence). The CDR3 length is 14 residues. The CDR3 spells CASSSGTNEGEQYF. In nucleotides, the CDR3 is TGTGCCAGCAGCTCCGGGACCAACGAAGGCGAGCAGTACTTC.

The CDR3, as DNA: TGCGCCACCTCGGAGGACAGGGTCGGCGATGAGCAGTTCTTC. Its protein is CATSEDRVGDEQFF. The rearrangement uses TRBV5-1 and TRBJ2-1, with 8 bases aligning to TRBD1. With 9 bases clipped from V and 8 bases from J, the junction kept 13 bases outside the gene matches. CDR1 is SGHRS, CDR2 YFSETQ, per germline. CDR3 length: 14 residues.

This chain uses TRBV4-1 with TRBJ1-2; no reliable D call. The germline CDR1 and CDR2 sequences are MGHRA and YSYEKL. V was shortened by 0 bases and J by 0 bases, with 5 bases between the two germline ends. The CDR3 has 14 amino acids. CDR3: CASSQEPSNYGYTF. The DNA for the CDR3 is TGCGCCAGCAGCCAAGAACCCTCTAACTATGGCTACACCTTC.

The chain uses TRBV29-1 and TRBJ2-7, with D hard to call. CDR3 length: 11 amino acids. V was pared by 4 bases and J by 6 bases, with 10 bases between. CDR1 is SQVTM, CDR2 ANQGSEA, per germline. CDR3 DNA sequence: TGCAGCGTTGTTACCTACGGCGAGCAGTACTTC. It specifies CSVVTYGEQYF.

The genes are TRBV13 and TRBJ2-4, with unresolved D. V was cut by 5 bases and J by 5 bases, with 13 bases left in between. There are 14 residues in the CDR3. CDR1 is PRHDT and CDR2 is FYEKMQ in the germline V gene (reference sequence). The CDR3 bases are TGTGCCAGCAGCCCTCCAAACAAGGAAAACATTCAGTACTTC. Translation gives CASSPPNKENIQYF.

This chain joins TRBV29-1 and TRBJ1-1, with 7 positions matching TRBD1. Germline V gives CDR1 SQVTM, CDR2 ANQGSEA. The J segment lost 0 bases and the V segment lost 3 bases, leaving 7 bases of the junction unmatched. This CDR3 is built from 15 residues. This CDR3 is CSVDVGTAMNTEAFF. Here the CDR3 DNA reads TGCAGCGTTGATGTAGGGACAGCTATGAACACTGAAGCTTTCTTT.

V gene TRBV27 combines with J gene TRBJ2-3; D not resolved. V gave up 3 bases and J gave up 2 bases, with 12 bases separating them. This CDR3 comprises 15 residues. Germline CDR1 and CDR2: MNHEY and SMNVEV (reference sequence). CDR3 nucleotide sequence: TGTGCCAGCAGTTTCACTCCGCGATACACAGATACGCAGTATTTT. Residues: CASSFTPRYTDTQYF.

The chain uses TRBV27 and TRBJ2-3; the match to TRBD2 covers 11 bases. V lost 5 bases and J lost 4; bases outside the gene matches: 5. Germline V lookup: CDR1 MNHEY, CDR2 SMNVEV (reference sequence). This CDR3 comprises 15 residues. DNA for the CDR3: TGTGCCAGCAGTCTACTAGCGGGGGTGCCAGATACGCAGTATTTT. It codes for CASSLLAGVPDTQYF.

This chain's CDR3 is CASSLQGGGPDTQYF. CDR3 nucleotides: TGTGCCAGCAGTTTGCAGGGAGGGGGGCCAGATACGCAGTATTTT. This chain joins TRBV6-5 and TRBJ2-3; D is perhaps TRBD2 (7 bases). The germline V gene encodes CDR1 MNHEY and CDR2 SVGAGI. V was shortened by 4 bases and J by 4 bases, with 15 bases between the two germline ends. CDR3 length: 15 residues.

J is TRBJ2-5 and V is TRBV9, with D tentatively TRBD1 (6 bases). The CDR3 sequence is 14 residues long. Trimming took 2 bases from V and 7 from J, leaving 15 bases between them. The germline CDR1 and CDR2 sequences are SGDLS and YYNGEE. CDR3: CASSVTGRSGTQYF. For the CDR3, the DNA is TGTGCCAGCAGCGTGACAGGCCGCTCAGGGACCCAGTACTTC. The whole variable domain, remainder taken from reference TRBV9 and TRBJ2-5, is DSGVTQTPKHLITATGQRVTLRCSPRSGDLSVYWYQQSLDQGLQFLIQYYNGEERAKGNILERFSAQQFPDLHSELNLSSLELGDSALYFCASSVTGRSGTQYFGPGTRLLVL.

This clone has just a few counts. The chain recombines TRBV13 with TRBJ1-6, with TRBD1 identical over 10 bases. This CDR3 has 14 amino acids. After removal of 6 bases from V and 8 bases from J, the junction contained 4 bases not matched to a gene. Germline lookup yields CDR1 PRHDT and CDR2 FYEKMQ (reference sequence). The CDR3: CASRPGTGDSPLHF. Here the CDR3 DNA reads TGTGCCAGCAGGCCCGGGACAGGGGATTCACCCCTCCACTTT.

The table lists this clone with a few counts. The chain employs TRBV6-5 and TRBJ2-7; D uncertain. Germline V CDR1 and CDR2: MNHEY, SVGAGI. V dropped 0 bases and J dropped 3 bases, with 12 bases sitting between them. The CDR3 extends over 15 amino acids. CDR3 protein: CASSYSVSPNYEQYF. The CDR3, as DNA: TGTGCCAGCAGTTACTCGGTCAGCCCTAACTACGAGCAGTACTTC.

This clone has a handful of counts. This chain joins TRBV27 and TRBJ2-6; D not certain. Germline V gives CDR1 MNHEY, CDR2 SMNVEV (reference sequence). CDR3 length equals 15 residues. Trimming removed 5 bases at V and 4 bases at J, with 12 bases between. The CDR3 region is CASSPIRFGANVLTF. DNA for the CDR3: TGTGCCAGCAGTCCCATAAGGTTCGGGGCCAACGTCCTGACTTTC.

The DNA for the CDR3 is TGCGCCAGCAGCCCAGAGAATGGTTATGAGCAGTTCTTC. This translates into CASSPENGYEQFF. The chain carries TRBV4-1 and TRBJ2-1; D unclear. The V end lost 4 bases, the J end lost 8 bases, and 12 bases lay between the germline ends. The germline gives CDR1 MGHRA, CDR2 YSYEKL. The CDR3 runs to 13 residues.